Each of the 22 T cell receptor beta chains below was sequenced from the same sample in a study of graft-versus-host responses after intestinal transplantation. These receptors lack a known antigen. TCRdb keeps only in-frame clones here, not all; method: immunoSEQ multiplex PCR. The sample has almost 85,000 clones; about nine tenths are singletons. The source material was unstimulated CD4+ T cells sorted from spleen or lymph node cells, sampled before intestinal transplant. The receptors derive from a human donor who received an intestinal transplant.

This clone has only a few counts. The chain combines TRBV4-3 with TRBJ2-7; D not certain. Germline V lookup: CDR1 LGHNA, CDR2 YSLEER. The CDR3 is 16 residues long. V was cut by 4 bases and J by 0 bases, with 16 bases left in between. The CDR3 loop is CASSPHRRPGSYEQYF. The CDR3 DNA follows: TGCGCCAGCAGCCCCCACCGGCGGCCGGGCTCCTACGAGCAGTACTTC.

The chain carries TRBV7-2 and TRBJ2-3; 12 nucleotides align to TRBD2. The V gene end was trimmed by 8 bases and the J gene end by 4 bases; junction bases not matched to a gene: 13. The CDR3 is 17 amino acids. The germline V gene encodes CDR1 SGHTA and CDR2 FQGNSA. This CDR3 is CASSASGGASRPDTQYF. Here the CDR3 DNA reads TGTGCCAGCTCGGCTAGCGGGGGGGCAAGTAGGCCAGATACGCAGTATTTT.

V and J are TRBV6-1 and TRBJ1-1; TRBD1 might be the D (5 bases). V shed 4 bases and J shed 1 base, with 10 bases lying between them. From germline, CDR1 is MNHNS and CDR2 SASEGT. This CDR3 region has 14 residues. CDR3 protein: CASSVQVKNTEAFF. In DNA, the CDR3 is TGTGCCAGCAGTGTACAGGTCAAGAACACTGAAGCTTTCTTT.

This chain connects TRBV7-9 to TRBJ2-5; 7 bases map to TRBD1. The J call could be wrong; TRBJ2-7 is a better fit for the DNA end. This CDR3 comprises 14 residues. Looked up from germline, CDR1 is SEHNR and CDR2 is FQNEAQ (reference sequence). Written as DNA, the CDR3 is TGTGCCAGCAGCTGGTCGGGACAGACCTACGAGCAGTACTTC. This gives the protein CASSWSGQTYEQYF.

Only one count was recorded for this clone. The chain uses TRBV9 and TRBJ2-7, with 12 bases that match TRBD1. From germline, CDR1 is SGDLS and CDR2 YYNGEE. V dropped 4 bases and J dropped 1; count of bases not matched to a gene: 3. The CDR3 is 15 residues long. CDR3 bases: TGTGCCAGCAGCCCGGGACAGGGGGCATCCTACGAGCAGTACTTC. It encodes CASSPGQGASYEQYF. The entire variable domain, with the rest obtained from reference TRBV9 and TRBJ2-7, is as follows: DSGVTQTPKHLITATGQRVTLRCSPRSGDLSVYWYQQSLDQGLQFLIQYYNGEERAKGNILERFSAQQFPDLHSELNLSSLELGDSALYFCASSPGQGASYEQYFGPGTRLTVT.

The gene calls are TRBV2 and TRBJ1-1, with a tentative D call TRBD1 (6 bases). V shed 6 bases and J shed 4 bases, with 15 bases lying between them. This CDR3 is built from 14 residues. Germline assignment: CDR1 SNHLY and CDR2 FYNNEI. CDR3 amino acids: CASSVTTGPTEAFF. The CDR3 DNA reads as TGTGCCAGCAGCGTAACCACAGGGCCCACTGAAGCTTTCTTT. Variable domain in full (rest from reference TRBV2 and TRBJ1-1): EPEVTQTPSHQVTQMGQEVILRCVPISNHLYFYWYRQILGQKVEFLVSFYNNEISEKSEIFDDQFSVERPDGSNFTLKIRSTKLEDSAMYFCASSVTTGPTEAFFGQGTRLTVV.

The chain has TRBV6-1 and TRBJ2-3; D gene ambiguous. Germline V gene sequence: CDR1 MNHNS, CDR2 SASEGT. This CDR3 region has 13 residues. V lost 5 bases and J lost 1, with 7 bases in between. The CDR3 coding sequence is TGTGCCAGCAGTCCCATTCGCACAGATACGCAGTATTTT. This translates into CASSPIRTDTQYF.

J is TRBJ1-1 and V is TRBV18, with 7 bases lining up with TRBD1. With 6 bases clipped from V and 5 bases from J, the junction kept 9 bases outside the gene matches. The CDR3 totals 14 residues. The germline V gene encodes CDR1 KGHSH and CDR2 LQKENI. CDR3 in amino acids: CASSSRQGETEAFF. As DNA, the CDR3 is TGTGCCAGCTCGTCTCGACAGGGAGAGACTGAAGCTTTCTTT.

This clone was seen only once. The gene calls are TRBV7-2 and TRBJ2-5, with 8 bases aligning to TRBD2. CDR3 length: 17 residues. Germline V gene sequence: CDR1 SGHTA, CDR2 FQGNSA. V dropped 2 bases and J dropped 5; count of bases not matched to a gene: 13. CDR3 in DNA: TGTGCCAGCAGCTTATTGCGGATCGGGGGGGCCGGGGAGACCCAGTACTTC. Its translation: CASSLLRIGGAGETQYF.

This chain joins TRBV18 and TRBJ1-2; no clear D gene. Per the germline V gene, CDR1 is KGHSH and CDR2 is LQKENI. This CDR3 is 12 amino acids long. Trimming removed 5 bases from V and 8 bases from J, with 12 bases in between. The CDR3 protein is CASSTGLRGYTF. The CDR3 DNA reads TGTGCCAGCTCAACCGGACTGCGGGGCTACACCTTC.

This rearrangement joins TRBV6-4 to TRBJ2-7, with D hard to call. Looked up from germline, CDR1 is MRHNA and CDR2 is SNTAGT. Deletions cut 0 bases from V and 4 bases from J, with 7 bases between. The CDR3 has 13 amino acids. In DNA, the CDR3 is TGTGCCAGCAGTGACTCGAACGGTTACGAGCAGTACTTC. Amino acid sequence: CASSDSNGYEQYF.

This chain links TRBV14 with TRBJ2-7; a possible D gene is TRBD1 (6 bases). Per germline, CDR1 SGHDN and CDR2 FVKESK. The CDR3 spans 13 residues. The V end was cut by 5 bases, the J end by 2 bases, with 10 bases between. This CDR3 reads CASSAKGAYEQYF. The CDR3 DNA is TGTGCCAGCAGCGCAAAGGGGGCCTACGAGCAGTACTTC. Drawing the rest from reference TRBV14 and TRBJ2-7, the complete variable domain is EAGVTQFPSHSVIEKGQTVTLRCDPISGHDNLYWYRRVMGKEIKFLLHFVKESKQDESGMPNNRFLAERTGGTYSTLKVQPAELEDSGVYFCASSAKGAYEQYFGPGTRLTVT.

V gene TRBV10-2 combines with J gene TRBJ1-2; D perhaps matches TRBD1 (5 bases). Germline V gives CDR1 WSHSY, CDR2 SAAADI. This CDR3 has 15 residues. The V gene lost 7 bases and the J gene lost 4 bases, with 19 bases spanning the gap. The CDR3: CASTPSALRGYGYTF. CDR3 sequence (DNA): TGCGCCAGCACCCCTTCGGCCCTAAGGGGCTATGGCTACACCTTC.

The chain couples TRBV2 to TRBJ1-2; 7 positions agree with TRBD1. Germline lookup yields CDR1 SNHLY and CDR2 FYNNEI. After removal of 2 bases from V and 8 bases from J, the junction contained 8 bases not matched to a gene. The CDR3 runs 14 residues. The CDR3 DNA reads TGTGCCAGCAGTGAATCCGGTAGGGGGCAGGGCTACACCTTC. Protein product: CASSESGRGQGYTF.

The count of this clone is one. The chain joins TRBV4-3 to TRBJ1-3, with D hard to call. CDR3 size: 16 residues. Germline CDR1 and CDR2: LGHNA and YSLEER. V was shortened by 2 bases and J by 0 bases, with 11 bases between the two germline ends. The CDR3 loop is CASSQYGPSSGNTIYF. The CDR3 coding sequence is TGCGCCAGCAGCCAATACGGTCCTAGCTCTGGAAACACCATATATTTT.

J is TRBJ1-4 and V is TRBV5-1; D remains ambiguous. V was cut by 4 bases and J by 8 bases, with 9 bases left in between. Germline assignment: CDR1 SGHRS and CDR2 YFSETQ. The CDR3 contains 12 residues. DNA for the CDR3: TGCGCCAGCAGCATTGGAGGCGAAAAACTGTTTTTT. Translating gives CASSIGGEKLFF.

V is TRBV30 and J is TRBJ2-5, with TRBD2 identical over 7 bases. Germline-derived CDR1 and CDR2 are GTSNPN and SVGIG (reference sequence). This CDR3 is 12 amino acids long. V dropped 6 bases and J dropped 4; count of bases not matched to a gene: 5. CDR3 sequence (DNA): TGTGCCTGCGGGGGGAATGGAGAGACCCAGTACTTC. It specifies CACGGNGETQYF.

The CDR3 bases are TGTGCCAGTAAGAAGGGACTAGCGGGGGGTTTATGCCAAGAGACCCAGTACTTC. This codes for CASKKGLAGGLCQETQYF. This chain connects TRBV10-3 to TRBJ2-5; 15 nucleotides line up with TRBD2. The CDR3 spans 18 residues. V lost 10 bases, J lost 1 base, and 13 bases stayed unmatched. Germline CDR1 ENHRY, CDR2 SYGVKD.

Only one count was recorded for this clone. In DNA, the CDR3 is TGTGCCAGTAGTAGGGAGCACTACAATGAGCAGTTCTTC. Translated: CASSREHYNEQFF. The chain employs TRBV19 and TRBJ2-1; possibly TRBD2 for D (5 bases). CDR3 length: 13 amino acids. In germline, CDR1 is LNHDA, CDR2 SQIVND (reference sequence). Trimming took off 4 bases at V and 3 bases at J, with 7 bases between the two ends.

A word on this clone: At one boundary the junction diverges from the germline segment, which might be a read error. The gene calls are TRBV7-7 and TRBJ2-7; 10 nucleotides align to TRBD1. The CDR3 runs 13 residues. Germline lookup yields CDR1 SSHAT and CDR2 FNYEAQ (reference sequence). The CDR3 DNA sequence: TGTACCAGCAGCCGGGACAGGGGCTACGAGCAGTACTTC. Amino acids: CTSSRDRGYEQYF.

This chain uses TRBV6-1 with TRBJ1-2; tentative D call: TRBD1 (6 bases). Germline V gene data show CDR1 as MNHNS and CDR2 as SASEGT. V was trimmed by 0 bases and J by 4 bases, leaving 12 bases between them. The CDR3 has 15 residues. In DNA form, the CDR3 reads TGTGCCAGCAGTGAAGCGGACAGTTCACTCTATGGCTACACCTTC. It translates to CASSEADSSLYGYTF.

This clone showed up just once. This chain links TRBV19 with TRBJ1-5; the D gene is possibly TRBD1 (5 bases). The CDR3 extends over 13 amino acids. CDR1 and CDR2 from the germline V gene are LNHDA and SQIVND (reference sequence). The V and J ends lost 5 bases and 11 bases respectively, with 16 bases between them. The CDR3 region is CASSLIGGSAQHF. The CDR3 DNA reads as TGTGCCAGTAGTTTAATCGGGGGTAGCGCCCAGCATTTT.